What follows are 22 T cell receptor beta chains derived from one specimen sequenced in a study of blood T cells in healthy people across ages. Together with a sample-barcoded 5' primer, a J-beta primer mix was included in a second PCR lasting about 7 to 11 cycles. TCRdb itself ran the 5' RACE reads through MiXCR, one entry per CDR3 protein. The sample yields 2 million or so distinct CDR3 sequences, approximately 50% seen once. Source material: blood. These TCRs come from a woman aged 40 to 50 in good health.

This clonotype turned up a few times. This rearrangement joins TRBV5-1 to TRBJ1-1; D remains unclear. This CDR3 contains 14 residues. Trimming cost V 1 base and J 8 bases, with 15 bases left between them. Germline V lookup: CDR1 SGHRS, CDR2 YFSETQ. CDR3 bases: TGCGCCAGCAGCTTGTTCCAGGCCACGGCGGAAGCTTTCTTT. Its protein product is CASSLFQATAEAFF.

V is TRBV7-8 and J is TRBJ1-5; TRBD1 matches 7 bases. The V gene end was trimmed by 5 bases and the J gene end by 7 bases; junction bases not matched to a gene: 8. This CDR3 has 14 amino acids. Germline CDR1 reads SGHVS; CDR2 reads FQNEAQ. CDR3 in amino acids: CASSTTGAGQPQHF. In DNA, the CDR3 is TGTGCCAGCAGCACTACAGGGGCGGGGCAGCCCCAGCATTTT.

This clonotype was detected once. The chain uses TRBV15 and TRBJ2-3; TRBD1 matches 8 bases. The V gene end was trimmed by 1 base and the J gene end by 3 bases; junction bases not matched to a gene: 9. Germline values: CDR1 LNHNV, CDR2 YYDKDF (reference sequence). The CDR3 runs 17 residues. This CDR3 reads CATSRGTGWRGTDTQYF. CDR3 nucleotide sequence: TGTGCCACCAGCAGAGGGACAGGGTGGAGGGGTACAGATACGCAGTATTTT.

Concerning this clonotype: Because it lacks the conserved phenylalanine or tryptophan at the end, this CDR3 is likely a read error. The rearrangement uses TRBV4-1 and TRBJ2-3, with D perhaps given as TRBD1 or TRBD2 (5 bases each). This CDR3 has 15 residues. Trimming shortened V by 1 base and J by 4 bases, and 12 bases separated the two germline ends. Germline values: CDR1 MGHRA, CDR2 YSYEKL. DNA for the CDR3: TGCGCCAGCAGCCAAGCGTCCCGGGACGCAGATACGCAGTATGTT. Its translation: CASSQASRDADTQYV.

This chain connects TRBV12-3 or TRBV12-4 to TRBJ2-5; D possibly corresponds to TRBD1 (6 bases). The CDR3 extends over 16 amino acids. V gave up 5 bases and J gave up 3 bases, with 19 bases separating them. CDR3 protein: CASSLSGWDTKETQYF. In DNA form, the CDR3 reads TGTGCCAGCAGTCTCTCGGGGTGGGACACTAAAGAGACCCAGTACTTC.

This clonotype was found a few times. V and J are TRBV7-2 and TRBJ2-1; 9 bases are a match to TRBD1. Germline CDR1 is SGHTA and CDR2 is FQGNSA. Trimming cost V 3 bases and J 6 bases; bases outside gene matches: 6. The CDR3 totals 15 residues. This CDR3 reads CASSFDRGIANEQFF. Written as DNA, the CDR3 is TGTGCCAGCAGCTTTGACAGGGGGATTGCCAATGAGCAGTTCTTC.

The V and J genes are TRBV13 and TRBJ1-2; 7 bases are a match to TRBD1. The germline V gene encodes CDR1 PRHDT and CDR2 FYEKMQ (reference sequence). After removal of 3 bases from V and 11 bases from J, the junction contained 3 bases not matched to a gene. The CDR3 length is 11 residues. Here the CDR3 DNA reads TGTGCCAGCAGCTTTGGACAGGTGTACACCTTC. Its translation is CASSFGQVYTF.

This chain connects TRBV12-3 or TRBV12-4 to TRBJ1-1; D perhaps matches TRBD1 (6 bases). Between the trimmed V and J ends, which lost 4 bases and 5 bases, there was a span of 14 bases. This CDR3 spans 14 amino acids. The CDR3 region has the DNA TGTGCCAGCAGTTCCGCTTGGACAGCTACTGAAGCTTTCTTT. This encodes CASSSAWTATEAFF.

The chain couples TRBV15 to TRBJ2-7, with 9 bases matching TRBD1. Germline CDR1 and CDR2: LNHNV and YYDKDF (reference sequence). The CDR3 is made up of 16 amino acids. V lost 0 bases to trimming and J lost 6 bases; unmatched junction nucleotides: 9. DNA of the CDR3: TGTGCCACCAGCAGAGATAAGGGGACAGGGAGCGCCGAGCAGTACTTC. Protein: CATSRDKGTGSAEQYF.

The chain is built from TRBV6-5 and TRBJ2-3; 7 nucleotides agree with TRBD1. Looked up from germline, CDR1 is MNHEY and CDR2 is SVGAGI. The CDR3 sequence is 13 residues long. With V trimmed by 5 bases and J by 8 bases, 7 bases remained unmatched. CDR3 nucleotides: TGTGCCAGCAGTACCCACAGGGGCGGTACGCAGTATTTT. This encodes CASSTHRGGTQYF.

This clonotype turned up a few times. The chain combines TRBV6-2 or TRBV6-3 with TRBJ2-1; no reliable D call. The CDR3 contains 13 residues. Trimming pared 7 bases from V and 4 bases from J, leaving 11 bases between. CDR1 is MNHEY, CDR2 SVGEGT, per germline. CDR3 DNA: TGTGCCAGCACGGACGGAAAATACAATGAGCAGTTCTTC. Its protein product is CASTDGKYNEQFF.

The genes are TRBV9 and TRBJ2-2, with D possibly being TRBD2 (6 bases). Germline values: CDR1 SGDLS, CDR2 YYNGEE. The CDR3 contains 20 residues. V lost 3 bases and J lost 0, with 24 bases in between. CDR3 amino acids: CASSAAGTTRDLANTGELFF. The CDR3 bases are TGTGCCAGCAGCGCAGCAGGAACCACGAGGGACTTGGCGAACACCGGGGAGCTGTTTTTT.

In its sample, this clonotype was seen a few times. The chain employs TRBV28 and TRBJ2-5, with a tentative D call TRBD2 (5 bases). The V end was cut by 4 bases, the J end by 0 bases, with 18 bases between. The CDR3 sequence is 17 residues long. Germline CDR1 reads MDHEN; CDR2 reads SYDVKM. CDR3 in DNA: TGTGCCAGCAGTTCCCCGCGGGCACAGAGAAACCAAGAGACCCAGTACTTC. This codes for CASSSPRAQRNQETQYF.

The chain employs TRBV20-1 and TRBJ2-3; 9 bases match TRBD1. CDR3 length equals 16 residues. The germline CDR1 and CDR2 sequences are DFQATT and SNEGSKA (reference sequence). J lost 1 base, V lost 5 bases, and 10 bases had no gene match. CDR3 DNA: TGCAGTGCTGCCGATGGGACAGGGATTCGCACAGATACGCAGTATTTT. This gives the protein CSAADGTGIRTDTQYF.

CDR3 residues: CASSLEGSPNSPLHF. CDR3 in DNA: TGTGCCAGCAGTTTAGAGGGGTCCCCAAATTCACCCCTCCACTTT. This chain uses TRBV28 with TRBJ1-6; tentative D call: TRBD1 (5 bases). V gave up 2 bases and J gave up 7 bases, with 12 bases separating them. The CDR3 contains 15 residues. The germline gives CDR1 MDHEN, CDR2 SYDVKM.

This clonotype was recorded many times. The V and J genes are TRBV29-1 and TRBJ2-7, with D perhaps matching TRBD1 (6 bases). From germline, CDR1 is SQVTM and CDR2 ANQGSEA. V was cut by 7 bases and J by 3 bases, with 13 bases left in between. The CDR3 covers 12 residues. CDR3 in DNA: TGCAGCGGCGCCCGGGACAACTACGAGCAGTACTTC. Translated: CSGARDNYEQYF.

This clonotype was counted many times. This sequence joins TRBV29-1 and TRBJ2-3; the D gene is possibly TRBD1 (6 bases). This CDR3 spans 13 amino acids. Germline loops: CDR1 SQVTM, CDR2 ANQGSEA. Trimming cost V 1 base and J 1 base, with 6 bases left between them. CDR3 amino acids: CSVEGGRTDTQYF. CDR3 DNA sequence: TGCAGCGTTGAAGGGGGGCGCACAGATACGCAGTATTTT.

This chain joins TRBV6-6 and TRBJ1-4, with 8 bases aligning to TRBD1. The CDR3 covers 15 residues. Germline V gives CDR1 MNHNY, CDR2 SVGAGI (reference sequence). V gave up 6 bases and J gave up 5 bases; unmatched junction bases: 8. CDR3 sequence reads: CASRNPGGGNEKLFF. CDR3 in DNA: TGTGCCAGCAGAAACCCAGGGGGCGGGAATGAAAAACTGTTTTTT.

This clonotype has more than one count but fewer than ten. The CDR3 bases are TGTGCCAGCAGTTACATCTACGGCAGGGAGAACACCTACGAGCAGTACTTC. Translating gives CASSYIYGRENTYEQYF. The chain carries TRBV6-5 and TRBJ2-7; the D gene could be TRBD1 or TRBD2 (5 bases each). CDR1 is MNHEY, CDR2 SVGAGI, per germline. The CDR3 consists of 17 residues. V was trimmed by 2 bases and J by 2 bases, leaving 19 bases between them.

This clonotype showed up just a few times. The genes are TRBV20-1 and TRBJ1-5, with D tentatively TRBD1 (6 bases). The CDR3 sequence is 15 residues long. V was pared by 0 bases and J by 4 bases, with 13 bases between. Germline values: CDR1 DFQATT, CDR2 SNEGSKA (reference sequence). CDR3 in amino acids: CSARDPGAGNQPQHF. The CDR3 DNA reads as TGCAGTGCTAGAGATCCAGGGGCAGGGAATCAGCCCCAGCATTTT.

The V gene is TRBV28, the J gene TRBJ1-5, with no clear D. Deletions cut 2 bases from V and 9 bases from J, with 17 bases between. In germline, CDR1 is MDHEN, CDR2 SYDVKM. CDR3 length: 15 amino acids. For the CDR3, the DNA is TGTGCCAGCAGTTTACGCCAAGGGTCAATGAGGCCCCAGCATTTT. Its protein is CASSLRQGSMRPQHF.

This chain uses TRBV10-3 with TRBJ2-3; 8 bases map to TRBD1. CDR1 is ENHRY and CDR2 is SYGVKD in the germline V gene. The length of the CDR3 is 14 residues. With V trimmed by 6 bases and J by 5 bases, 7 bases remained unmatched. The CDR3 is CAISIGQGLDTQYF. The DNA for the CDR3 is TGTGCCATCAGCATTGGACAGGGACTAGATACGCAGTATTTT.